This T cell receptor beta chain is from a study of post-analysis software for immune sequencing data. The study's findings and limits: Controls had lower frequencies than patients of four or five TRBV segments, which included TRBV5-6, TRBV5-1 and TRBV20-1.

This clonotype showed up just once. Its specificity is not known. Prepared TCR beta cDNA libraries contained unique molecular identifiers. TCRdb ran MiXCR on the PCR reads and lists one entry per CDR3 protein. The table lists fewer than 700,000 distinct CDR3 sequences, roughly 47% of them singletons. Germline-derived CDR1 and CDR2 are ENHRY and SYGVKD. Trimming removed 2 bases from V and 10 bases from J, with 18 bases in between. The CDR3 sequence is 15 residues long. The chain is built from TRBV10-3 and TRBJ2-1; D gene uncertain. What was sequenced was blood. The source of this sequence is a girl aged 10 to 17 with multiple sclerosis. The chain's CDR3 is CAISESAAFSYEQFF. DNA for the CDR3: TGTGCCATCAGTGAGAGTGCGGCGTTTTCCTACGAGCAGTTCTTC.